The 10 T cell receptor beta chains below were found in one sample sequenced in a study of CXCR3-negative and CXCR3-positive naive CD8 T cells. Antigen specificity for these receptors is unknown. In preparing the TRB cDNA libraries, 5' RACE with UMI labels was used. TCRdb reanalyzed the 5' RACE reads, giving one entry per CDR3 protein sequence and no DNA. With some 150,000 distinct CDR3 sequences in the sample, the ten largest clones hold around 0.44%. Study-level results: Naive cells with CXCR3 showed TRB CDR3s that were more hydrophobic than those in CXCR3-negative naive cells.

The source material was naive CXCR3+ CD8+ T cells from blood. Subset indicated: CD45RO-CCR7+CD27+CD95- naive CD8+ T cells expressing CXCR3 (TNR3+). The receptors derive from a human donor in good health. Some clones in this sample may be carry-over from other donors' samples.

The chain employs TRBV10-3 and TRBJ2-5; TCRdb indicates TRBD1, and absent DNA this call remains unverified. This CDR3 comprises 14 residues. The germline CDR1 and CDR2 sequences are ENHRY and SYGVKD. The CDR3 sequence is CAISEGGAGETQYF.

The chain is built from TRBV12-3 or TRBV12-4 and TRBJ2-4; without DNA, the TCRdb call of TRBD1 cannot be checked. The CDR3 totals 18 residues. The CDR3 sequence is CASSPFGTGGMAKNIQYF.

The chain links TRBV27 to TRBJ2-1; TCRdb's D gene call, TRBD2, goes unchecked for lack of DNA. Germline-derived CDR1 and CDR2 are MNHEY and SMNVEV (reference sequence). This CDR3 has 16 amino acids. CDR3 sequence reads: CASKNGVGEVGNVQFF.

CDR3 sequence reads: CAISPPEAGGLNTQYF. V gene TRBV10-3 combines with J gene TRBJ2-3; checking the TCRdb D call of TRBD1 is not possible without DNA. CDR3 size: 16 residues. Per the germline V gene, CDR1 is ENHRY and CDR2 is SYGVKD.

This chain joins TRBV19 and TRBJ1-1; TCRdb calls TRBD1, which cannot be checked without DNA. Germline loops: CDR1 LNHDA, CDR2 SQIVND (reference sequence). The CDR3 spans 15 residues. This CDR3 is CASSIWDRGNTEAFF.

The chain joins TRBV28 to TRBJ2-1; TCRdb's D gene call, TRBD1, goes unchecked for lack of DNA. The CDR3 spans 17 residues. The germline CDR1 and CDR2 sequences are MDHEN and SYDVKM. This chain's CDR3 is CASSFPDGGSSYNEQFF.

The rearrangement uses TRBV9 and TRBJ2-1; the TCRdb D gene call, TRBD2, has no DNA to confirm it. Germline-derived CDR1 and CDR2 are SGDLS and YYNGEE. The CDR3 runs to 16 residues. This CDR3 is CASSGDLLRGYNEQFF.

The V gene is TRBV28, the J gene TRBJ2-1. The CDR3 has 15 residues. From germline, CDR1 is MDHEN and CDR2 SYDVKM. The CDR3 sequence is CASTPLAESYTEQFF.

V gene TRBV11-2 combines with J gene TRBJ2-7. The CDR3 covers 12 residues. Germline-derived CDR1 and CDR2 are SGHAT and FQNNGV. CDR3 region: CASSYSSYEQYF. The full variable domain, its missing parts supplied by reference TRBV11-2 and TRBJ2-7, is EAGVAQSPRYKIIEKRQSVAFWCNPISGHATLYWYQQILGQGPKLLIQFQNNGVVDDSQLPKDRFSAERLKGVDSTLKIQPAKLEDSAVYLCASSYSSYEQYFGPGTRLTVT.

The J gene is TRBJ2-7, the V gene TRBV7-3; with no DNA, the TCRdb D assignment of TRBD1 cannot be verified. Germline values: CDR1 SGHTA, CDR2 FQGTGA. The CDR3 sequence is 13 residues long. The CDR3 sequence: CASSYGQGGEQYF. The entire variable domain, with the rest obtained from reference TRBV7-3 and TRBJ2-7, is as follows: GAGVSQTPSNKVTEKGKYVELRCDPISGHTALYWYRQSLGQGPEFLIYFQGTGAADDSGLPNDRFFAVRPEGSVSTLKIQRTERGDSAVYLCASSYGQGGEQYFGPGTRLTVT.